The rows below give T cell receptor beta chains drawn from one sample of a study of molecular identifiers for immune sequencing clone quantification. TCRdb called the PCR reads again in MiXCR, with one record for every CDR3 protein. The sample lists 38,000 or so distinct CDR3 sequences, approximately 17% seen once, with less than 8.5% in the top ten. Specimen: naive CD8+ T cells from blood, with Jurkat cell RNA spiked in. The source of these receptors is a human donor in good health. Some libraries in this study had Jurkat cell RNA spiked in. The CDR3 runs from the conserved cysteine through the conserved F or W. D genes are given only for firm matches. A row's size may be missing; if present it is once, few, many or a size class.

TRBJ2-7	.	medium-sized	TRBV28	CASSFGYEQYF	TGTGCCAGCAGCTTTGGTTACGAGCAGTACTTC
TRBJ2-7	.	many	TRBV9	CASSVGGGTLEQYF	TGTGCCAGCAGCGTTGGGGGCGGAACGCTCGAGCAGTACTTC
TRBJ1-2	.	many	TRBV6-5	CASSYAGGGYTF	TGTGCCAGCAGTTACGCCGGGGGTGGCTACACCTTC
TRBJ2-7	.	many	TRBV13	CASSFGQGGSYHYEQYF	TGTGCCAGCAGCTTCGGGCAGGGGGGTTCTTACCACTACGAGCAGTACTTC
TRBJ2-7	.	many	TRBV12-3/TRBV12-4	CASSFEGLEQYF	TGTGCCAGCAGTTTTGAGGGCCTCGAGCAGTACTTC
TRBJ2-5	.	many	TRBV28	CASSPVAEGETQYF	TGTGCCAGCAGTCCCGTAGCGGAGGGGGAGACCCAGTACTTC
TRBJ2-3	.	many	TRBV28	CASSLGGTKFADTQYF	TGTGCCAGCAGTTTAGGTGGGACAAAGTTTGCCGATACGCAGTATTTT
TRBJ2-5	.	.	TRBV28	CASSLGGRETQYF	TGTGCCAGCAGTTTGGGGGGGCGTGAGACCCAGTACTTC
TRBJ2-7	.	many	TRBV4-2	CASSRYLGGAEEQYF	TGTGCCAGCAGCCGCTACCTGGGAGGAGCTGAGGAGCAGTACTTC
TRBJ2-3	TRBD2	.	TRBV14	CASSQAGGPDTQYF	TGTGCCAGCAGCCAAGCGGGAGGGCCGGATACGCAGTATTTT
TRBJ2-1	TRBD2	many	TRBV28	CASSFGTGTSGSGDEQFF	TGTGCCAGCAGTTTCGGAACCGGGACTAGCGGGAGTGGTGATGAGCAGTTCTTC
TRBJ2-7	TRBD2	.	TRBV29-1	CSVMTSGITYKQYF	TGCAGCGTTATGACTAGCGGGATAACCTACAAGCAGTACTTC
TRBJ2-1	TRBD2	many	TRBV2	CASSNGLAGGEQFF	TGTGCCAGCTCGAACGGACTAGCGGGGGGTGAGCAGTTCTTC
TRBJ1-5	.	many	TRBV28	CASRAIRDGWEDPQHF	TGTGCCAGCAGGGCGATCCGGGACGGGTGGGAAGATCCCCAGCATTTT
TRBJ2-5	.	many	TRBV13	CASSIRPGQETQYF	TGTGCCAGCAGCATTAGACCCGGGCAAGAGACCCAGTACTTC
TRBJ2-7	.	.	TRBV19	CASSGIEIYEQYF	TGTGCCAGTAGTGGCATCGAAATATACGAGCAGTACTTC
TRBJ2-1	TRBD1	many	TRBV28	CASTDRGYNEQFF	TGTGCCAGCACCGACAGGGGCTACAATGAGCAGTTCTTC
TRBJ2-1	TRBD2	many	TRBV11-3	CASSSRTSGSYNEQFF	TGTGCCAGCAGCTCTAGGACTAGCGGGTCCTACAATGAGCAGTTCTTC
TRBJ2-3	.	many	TRBV27	CASSFVGGGTDTQYF	TGTGCCAGCAGTTTCGTTGGAGGGGGCACAGATACGCAGTATTTT
TRBJ1-6	.	many	TRBV27	CASSFWAPGSDKNSPLHF	TGTGCCAGCAGTTTTTGGGCCCCGGGATCAGATAAGAATTCACCCCTCCACTTT
TRBJ2-7	.	many	TRBV4-3	CASSQFVGTTYEQYF	TGCGCCAGCAGCCAATTCGTGGGGACAACCTACGAGCAGTACTTC
TRBJ2-7	.	few	TRBV4-1	CASSQEERAYEQYF	TGCGCCAGCAGCCAAGAAGAGAGGGCCTACGAGCAGTACTTC
TRBJ1-5	.	many	TRBV12-3/TRBV12-4	CASSPLGGHQPQHF	TGTGCCAGCAGTCCGTTGGGGGGCCATCAGCCCCAGCATTTT
TRBJ2-2	.	.	TRBV7-6	CASSPRTITGELFF	TGTGCCAGCAGTCCAAGGACTATCACCGGGGAGCTGTTTTTT
TRBJ2-7	.	.	TRBV5-6	CASSLSTNEQYF	TGTGCCAGCAGCTTGTCGACTAACGAGCAGTACTTC
TRBJ2-3	TRBD2	many	TRBV7-2	CASSPLAGGPQDTQYF	TGTGCCAGCAGCCCTCTAGCGGGAGGGCCGCAAGATACGCAGTATTTT
TRBJ1-1	.	many	TRBV27	CASSLWGNTEAFF	TGTGCCAGCAGTTTATGGGGGAACACTGAAGCTTTCTTT
TRBJ2-1	TRBD2	many	TRBV4-3	CASSHSGTSGYNEQFF	TGCGCCAGCAGCCATTCCGGGACTAGCGGATACAATGAGCAGTTCTTC
TRBJ2-1	TRBD1	many	TRBV7-9	CASSLQGNEQFF	TGTGCCAGCAGCCTACAGGGGAATGAGCAGTTCTTC
TRBJ2-3	.	many	TRBV5-6	CASSLAWSRPLTDTQYF	TGTGCCAGCAGCTTGGCCTGGTCACGACCCCTTACAGATACGCAGTATTTT
TRBJ2-3	.	.	TRBV7-2	CASSLVPPSTDTQYF	TGTGCCAGCAGCTTAGTGCCACCTAGCACAGATACGCAGTATTTT
TRBJ2-2	.	few	TRBV13	CASNPLGAGELFF	TGTGCCAGCAACCCCCTAGGGGCCGGGGAGCTGTTTTTT
TRBJ2-1	.	.	TRBV4-3	CASSQELADYNEQFF	TGCGCCAGCAGCCAAGAGCTAGCAGATTACAATGAGCAGTTCTTC
TRBJ2-1	.	.	TRBV20-1	CNTPGEYNEQFF	TGCAATACCCCCGGTGAATACAATGAGCAGTTCTTC
TRBJ1-6	.	many	TRBV5-5	CASSLGQGNSPLHF	TGTGCCAGCAGCTTGGGGCAGGGGAATTCACCCCTCCACTTT
TRBJ2-5	.	many	TRBV2	CASSAGQETQYF	TGTGCCAGCAGTGCAGGGCAAGAGACCCAGTACTTC